Listed here is a single T cell receptor beta chain. Its target is not known. The sample belongs to a study of T cells in Graves' hyperthyroidism and ophthalmopathy. Findings and caveats of the study: Ophthalmopathy could be told apart from stable hyperthyroidism with a 13 V-J model. With a median lead of approximately 6.4 months before onset, the model predicted ophthalmopathy.

The V end was cut by 6 bases, the J end by 0 bases, with 11 bases between. The CDR3 sequence is 14 residues long. There were TCR beta CDR3 regions amplified from RNA transcripts. In the first-round RT-PCR of the TCR CDR3, the HTBI primer set was used. TCRdb re-called the multiplex PCR reads through MiXCR, storing one row per CDR3 protein. The data show about 400,000 distinct CDR3 sequences, more than 12% seen once. The study based diagnoses on clinical symptoms, serum thyroxine and TRAb, thyroid ultrasound and orbital computed tomography. Sequencing was done on a sample of blood. The source of this sequence is a man in his forties or fifties with Graves' ophthalmopathy. This chain uses TRBV12-3 or TRBV12-4 with TRBJ1-1; D is undetermined. For the CDR3, the DNA is TGTGCCAGCAGCTTATTTGGGATGAACACTGAAGCTTTCTTT. Encoded protein: CASSLFGMNTEAFF.